This T cell receptor beta chain was sequenced in a study of sequential checkpoint blockade in melanoma. This table comes from immunoSEQ multiplex PCR, and its TCRdb copy is limited to in-frame clones, with some not included. The sample includes approximately 6,100 clones, roughly a fifth of them seen just once. This clone was detected a few times. Antigen specificity is unknown. The CDR3 is made up of 15 amino acids. Trimming stripped 3 bases from V and 4 bases from J, with 15 bases between. Per germline, CDR1 MDHEN and CDR2 SYDVKM. General observations from the study: Mutational load did not correlate with tumor T-cell fraction or clonality. Response in arm A was associated with pretreatment TIL clonality.

Treatment in this sample: randomized to nivolumab then ipilimumab (arm A) or the reverse (arm B). The input for sequencing was tumor tissue (inferred from file names), taken from a patient given nivolumab and ipilimumab in sequence. This sequence joins TRBV28 and TRBJ1-2, with D possibly matching TRBD1 (5 bases). The clonotype originates from a human donor with melanoma. CDR3 in DNA: TGTGCCAGCAGTTTCCGAGGTCGGACACTCTATGGCTACACCTTC. Its protein is CASSFRGRTLYGYTF.